The 8 T cell receptor beta chains below were found in one sample sequenced in a study of CD8+ T cells in alopecia areata (dated by TCRdb to 2016 to 2019). The time point label here, explained by the study, means: about four weeks on oral tofacitinib. What this sample's treatment or condition label stands for: oral pan-JAK inhibitor, 5-10 mg twice daily. Library preparation employed the immunoSEQ multiplex PCR assay. RNA was extracted from all samples and reverse transcribed into cDNA as template for TCR sequencing. Held by TCRdb, this immuneACCESS table contains in-frame sequences only and omits some clones. Under half of the omission traces to an unresolved V gene where checked; the cause of the rest is unknown. Counted in this sample were 130,000 to 150,000 clones; roughly four fifths of them appeared once. The ten largest make up 25% of the sample. The sample here was CD8+ T cells sorted from blood, taken at week 4, from a patient treated with tofacitinib. The receptors were sampled from a human donor with alopecia areata.

The sample holds one count of this clone. This rearrangement joins TRBV5-4 to TRBJ2-7; 8 bases are a match to TRBD2. The CDR3 consists of 16 residues. V trimming: 0 bases; J trimming: 3 bases; junction bases outside the gene matches: 8. Germline lookup yields CDR1 SGHNT and CDR2 YYREEE (reference sequence). CDR3 DNA: TGTGCCAGCAGCTTGGCCTTTACTAGCGGAAGCTACGAGCAGTACTTC. Translated: CASSLAFTSGSYEQYF.

This CDR3 is CASSPGPGLGETQYF. The CDR3, as DNA: TGTGCCAGCAGCCCCGGACCTGGGCTGGGGGAGACCCAGTACTTC. V is TRBV7-9 and J is TRBJ2-5; no reliable D call. From germline, CDR1 is SEHNR and CDR2 FQNEAQ (reference sequence). Between the trimmed V and J ends, which lost 5 bases and 5 bases, there was a span of 18 bases. The length of the CDR3 is 15 residues.

This clone appeared once. The chain carries TRBV29-1 and TRBJ1-2; maybe TRBD1 (5 bases). Germline V gives CDR1 SQVTM, CDR2 ANQGSEA. V was pared by 3 bases and J by 8 bases, with 16 bases between. CDR3 length: 13 amino acids. This chain's CDR3 is CSVERRDTSGYTF. DNA of the CDR3: TGCAGCGTTGAGCGCAGGGATACGTCCGGCTACACCTTC.

V and J are TRBV5-4 and TRBJ2-1; TRBD2 might be the D (5 bases). Germline-derived CDR1 and CDR2 are SGHNT and YYREEE (reference sequence). The CDR3 has 15 amino acids. Trimming shortened V by 2 bases and J by 0 bases, and 9 bases separated the two germline ends. CDR3 loop: CASSFAGPSYNEQFF. The CDR3, as DNA: TGTGCCAGCAGCTTCGCGGGCCCCTCCTACAATGAGCAGTTCTTC.

The V gene is TRBV9, the J gene TRBJ1-5; 11 nucleotides align to TRBD1. The CDR3 loop spans 15 amino acids. Trimming cost V 0 bases and J 6 bases; bases outside gene matches: 2. Germline CDR1 is SGDLS and CDR2 is YYNGEE. The CDR3 DNA is TGTGCCAGCAGCGTAGGGACAGGGGGCGGTCAGCCCCAGCATTTT. Protein sequence: CASSVGTGGGQPQHF.

The chain has TRBV2 and TRBJ1-1; TRBD1 might be the D (6 bases). V shed 3 bases and J shed 4 bases, with 9 bases lying between them. The germline gives CDR1 SNHLY, CDR2 FYNNEI. The CDR3 extends over 13 amino acids. The CDR3 coding sequence is TGTGCCAGCAGTGACGGGGGGCTCACTGAAGCTTTCTTT. It yields the protein CASSDGGLTEAFF.

The chain carries TRBV2 and TRBJ1-2; D is ambiguous. Germline CDR1 and CDR2: SNHLY and FYNNEI. CDR3 length: 12 residues. With 1 base removed from V and 7 bases from J, the gap between germline ends came to 7 bases. CDR3 residues: CASSEGLLGYTF. The CDR3 nucleotides read TGTGCCAGCAGTGAAGGCCTGCTTGGCTACACCTTC.

The rearrangement joins TRBV18 to TRBJ2-5; D uncertain. CDR3 length: 13 amino acids. Per germline, CDR1 KGHSH and CDR2 LQKENI. V shed 0 bases and J shed 0 bases, with 2 bases lying between them. CDR3 DNA sequence: TGTGCCAGCTCACCACCGGACCAAGAGACCCAGTACTTC. Residues: CASSPPDQETQYF. Using reference TRBV18 and TRBJ2-5 for the parts outside the CDR3, the full variable domain is NAGVMQNPRHLVRRRGQEARLRCSPMKGHSHVYWYRQLPEEGLKFMVYLQKENIIDESGMPKERFSAEFPKEGPSILRIQQVVRGDSAAYFCASSPPDQETQYFGPGTRLLVL.